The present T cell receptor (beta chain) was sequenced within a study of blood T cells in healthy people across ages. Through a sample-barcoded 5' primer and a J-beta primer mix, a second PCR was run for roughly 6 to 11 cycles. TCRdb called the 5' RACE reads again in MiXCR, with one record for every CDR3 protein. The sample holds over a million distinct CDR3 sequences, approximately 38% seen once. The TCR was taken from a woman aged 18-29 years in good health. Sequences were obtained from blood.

CDR3 in amino acids: CASSYGPTMGGELFF. In nucleotides, the CDR3 is TGTGCCAGCAGTTACGGGCCAACGATGGGCGGGGAGCTGTTTTTT. The rearrangement joins TRBV6-6 to TRBJ2-2; D unclear. Trimming pared 2 bases from V and 7 bases from J, leaving 14 bases between. CDR1 is MNHNY and CDR2 is SVGAGI in the germline V gene (reference sequence). The CDR3 contains 15 residues.